The source of this T cell receptor beta chain is a study of blood T cell repertoires in COVID-19. Assay: immunoSEQ multiplex PCR; the TCRdb copy retains only in-frame clones and omits some. Of around 76,000 clones detected, 75% to 90% appear once; the ten largest clones hold 5.1%. The germline V gene encodes CDR1 SGHDN and CDR2 FVKESK. V dropped 6 bases and J dropped 5 bases, with 16 bases sitting between them. The CDR3 is 14 amino acids. Sequenced: peripheral blood. The V and J genes are TRBV14 and TRBJ1-1; tentative D call: TRBD1 (5 bases). This clonotype was sampled from an elderly man with acute or convalescent COVID-19. The chain's CDR3 is CASSVGIPGTEAFF. Here the CDR3 DNA reads TGTGCCAGCAGTGTTGGCATCCCAGGGACTGAAGCTTTCTTT.